These 2 T cell receptor beta chains were sequenced from one sample in a study of T cell responses to AZD1222 COVID-19 vaccine. Only in-frame clones appear in the TCRdb table, and some are missing; sequencing was by immunoSEQ multiplex PCR. The sample has some 250,000 clones, around 93% seen once; the top ten hold approximately 0.52%. The sample was peripheral blood, taken 28 days after the second AZD1222 dose. Receptors were obtained from an adult who received the AZD1222 COVID-19 vaccine.

The chain is built from TRBV28 and TRBJ2-7, with D possibly called TRBD1 or TRBD2 (5 bases each). V lost 5 bases to trimming and J lost 2 bases, with 13 bases between them. Germline CDR1 reads MDHEN; CDR2 reads SYDVKM. The CDR3 is made up of 14 amino acids. CDR3 DNA: TGTGCCAGCAGTCCATGGGACCCAACCTACGAGCAGTACTTC. This translates into CASSPWDPTYEQYF.

CDR3 nucleotides: TGTGCCACCGGGACCCCGAAGTACGAGCAGTACTTC. This sequence encodes CATGTPKYEQYF. The chain recombines TRBV19 with TRBJ2-7; D is tentatively TRBD1 or TRBD2 (5 bases each). The V end lost 10 bases, the J end lost 4 bases, and 14 bases lay between the germline ends. Germline V lookup: CDR1 LNHDA, CDR2 SQIVND (reference sequence). This CDR3 has 12 residues.